This T cell receptor beta chain derives from a study of Ad26.COV2.S vaccination and SARS-CoV-2 variants. Background on the study: Ad26.COV2.S was injected intramuscularly once or twice, 56 days apart.

Some clones are missing from TCRdb's copy, which holds only in-frame ones; the method was immunoSEQ multiplex PCR. The table lists fewer than 400,000 clones, 70% to 90% of them singletons. Described treatment: about 20 received Ad26.COV2.S at low or high dose, single or two shots; roughly five received placebo; per-sample allocation not given. After the first vaccine or placebo injection, samples were drawn on day 63. There are 15 residues in the CDR3. Germline V gene lookup returns CDR1 SNHLY and CDR2 FYNNEI. Trimming cost V 5 bases and J 2 bases, with 16 bases left between them. Sequenced here: peripheral blood, sampled in a trial of Ad26.COV2.S vaccine versus placebo. The chain has TRBV2 and TRBJ2-7, with D unresolved. This TCR derives from a person between 18 and 59 years old who received the Ad26.COV2.S COVID-19 vaccine or a placebo. Here the CDR3 reads CASSPYGGGTYEQYF. DNA for the CDR3: TGTGCCAGCAGTCCGTATGGCGGCGGAACCTACGAGCAGTACTTC. Using reference TRBV2 and TRBJ2-7 for the parts outside the CDR3, the full variable domain is EPEVTQTPSHQVTQMGQEVILRCVPISNHLYFYWYRQILGQKVEFLVSFYNNEISEKSEIFDDQFSVERPDGSNFTLKIRSTKLEDSAMYFCASSPYGGGTYEQYFGPGTRLTVT.